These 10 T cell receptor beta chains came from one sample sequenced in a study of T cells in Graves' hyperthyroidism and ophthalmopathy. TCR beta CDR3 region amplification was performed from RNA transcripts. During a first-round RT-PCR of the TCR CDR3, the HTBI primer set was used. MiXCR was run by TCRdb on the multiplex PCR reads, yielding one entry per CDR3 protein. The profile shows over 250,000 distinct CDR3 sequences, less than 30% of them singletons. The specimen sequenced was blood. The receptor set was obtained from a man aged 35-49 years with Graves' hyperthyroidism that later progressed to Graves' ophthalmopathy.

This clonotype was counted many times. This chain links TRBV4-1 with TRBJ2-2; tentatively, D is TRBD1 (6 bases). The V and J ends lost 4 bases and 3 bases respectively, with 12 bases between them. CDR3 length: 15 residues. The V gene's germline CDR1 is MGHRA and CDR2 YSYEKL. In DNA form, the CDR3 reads TGCGCCAGCAGCCTCCGGGACACCCACACCGGGGAGCTGTTTTTT. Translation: CASSLRDTHTGELFF.

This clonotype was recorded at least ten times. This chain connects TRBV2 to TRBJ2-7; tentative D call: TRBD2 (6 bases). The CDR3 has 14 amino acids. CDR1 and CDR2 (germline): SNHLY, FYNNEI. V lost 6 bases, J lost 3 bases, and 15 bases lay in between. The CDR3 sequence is CASRPLATDYEQYF. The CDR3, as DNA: TGTGCCAGCAGACCCCTAGCGACTGACTACGAGCAGTACTTC.

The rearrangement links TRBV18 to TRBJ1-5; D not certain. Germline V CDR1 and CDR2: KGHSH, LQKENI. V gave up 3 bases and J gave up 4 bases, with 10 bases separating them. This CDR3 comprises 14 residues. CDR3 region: CASSPLPLNQPQHF. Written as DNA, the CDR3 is TGTGCCAGCTCACCGCTCCCTTTAAATCAGCCCCAGCATTTT.

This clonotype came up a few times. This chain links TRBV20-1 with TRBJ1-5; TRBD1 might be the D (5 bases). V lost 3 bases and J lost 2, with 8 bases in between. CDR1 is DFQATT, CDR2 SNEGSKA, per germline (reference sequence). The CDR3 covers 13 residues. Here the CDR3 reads CSASRRGNQPQHF. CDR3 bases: TGCAGTGCTAGCCGCAGGGGCAATCAGCCCCAGCATTTT.

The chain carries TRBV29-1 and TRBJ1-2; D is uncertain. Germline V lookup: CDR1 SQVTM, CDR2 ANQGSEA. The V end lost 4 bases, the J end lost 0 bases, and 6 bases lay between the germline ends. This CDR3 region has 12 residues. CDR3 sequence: CSVGDTNYGYTF. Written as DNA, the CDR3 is TGCAGCGTTGGAGATACTAACTATGGCTACACCTTC.

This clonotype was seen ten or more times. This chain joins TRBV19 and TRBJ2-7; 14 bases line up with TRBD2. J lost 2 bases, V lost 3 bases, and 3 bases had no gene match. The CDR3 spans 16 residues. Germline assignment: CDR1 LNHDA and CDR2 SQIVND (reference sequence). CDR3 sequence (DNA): TGTGCCAGTAGTATTGGACTAGCGGGGGGAACCTACGAGCAGTACTTC. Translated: CASSIGLAGGTYEQYF.

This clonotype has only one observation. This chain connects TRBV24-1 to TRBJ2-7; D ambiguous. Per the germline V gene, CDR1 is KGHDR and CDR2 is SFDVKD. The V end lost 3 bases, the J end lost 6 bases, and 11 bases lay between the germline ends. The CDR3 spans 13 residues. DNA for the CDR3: TGTGCCACCAGTGATGGATTTAATAGCGAGCAGTACTTC. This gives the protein CATSDGFNSEQYF.

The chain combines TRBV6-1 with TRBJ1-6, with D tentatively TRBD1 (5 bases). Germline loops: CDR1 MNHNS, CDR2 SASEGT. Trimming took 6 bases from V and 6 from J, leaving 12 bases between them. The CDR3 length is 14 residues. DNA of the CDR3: TGTGCCAGCAGCCCCGGGACCGCTAATTCACCCCTCCACTTT. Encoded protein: CASSPGTANSPLHF.

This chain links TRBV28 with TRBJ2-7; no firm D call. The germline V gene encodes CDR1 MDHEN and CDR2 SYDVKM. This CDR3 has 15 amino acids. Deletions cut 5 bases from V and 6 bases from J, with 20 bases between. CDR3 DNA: TGTGCCAGCAGTCCAGCCGACCAACCTAAGGCCGAGCAGTACTTC. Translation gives CASSPADQPKAEQYF.

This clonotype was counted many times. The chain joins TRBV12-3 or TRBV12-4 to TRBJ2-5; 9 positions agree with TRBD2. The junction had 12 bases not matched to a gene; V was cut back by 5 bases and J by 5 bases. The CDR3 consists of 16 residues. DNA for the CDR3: TGTGCCAGCAGTCCCGCATTAGCGGGAGTACGGGAGACCCAGTACTTC. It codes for CASSPALAGVRETQYF.